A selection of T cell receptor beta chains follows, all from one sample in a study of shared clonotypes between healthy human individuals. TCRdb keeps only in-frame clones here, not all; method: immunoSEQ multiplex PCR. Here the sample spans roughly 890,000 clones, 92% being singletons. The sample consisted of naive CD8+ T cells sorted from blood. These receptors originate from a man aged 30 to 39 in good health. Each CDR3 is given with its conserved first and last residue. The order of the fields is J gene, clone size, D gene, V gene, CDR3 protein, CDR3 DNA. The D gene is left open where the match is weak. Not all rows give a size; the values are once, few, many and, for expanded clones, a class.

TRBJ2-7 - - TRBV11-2 CASSSNAHEQYF TGTGCCAGCAGCTCCAACGCACACGAGCAGTACTTC
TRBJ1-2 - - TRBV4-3 CASSQDWAGANYGYTF TGCGCCAGCAGCCAAGATTGGGCAGGGGCGAACTATGGCTACACCTTC
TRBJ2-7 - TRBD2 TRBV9 CASSAGLLGGPSYEQYF TGTGCCAGCAGCGCCGGACTACTGGGAGGGCCCTCCTACGAGCAGTACTTC
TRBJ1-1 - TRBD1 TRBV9 CASTDRAATEAFF TGTGCCAGCACCGACAGGGCCGCAACTGAAGCTTTCTTT
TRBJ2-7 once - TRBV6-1 CASSIVGAYEQYF TGTGCCAGCAGTATCGTAGGGGCCTACGAGCAGTACTTC
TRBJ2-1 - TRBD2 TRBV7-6 CASSRWSSGAYNEQFF TGTGCCAGCAGCCGTTGGTCTAGCGGGGCCTACAATGAGCAGTTCTTC
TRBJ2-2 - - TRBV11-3 CASSSHSEPAGELFF TGTGCCAGCAGCTCACACTCCGAACCGGCCGGGGAGCTGTTTTTT
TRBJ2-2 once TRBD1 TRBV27 CASSLGQPGVLNTGELFF TGTGCCAGCAGTTTGGGACAGCCTGGGGTCTTAAACACCGGGGAGCTGTTTTTT
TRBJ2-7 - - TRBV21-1 CASSPWTGQVGEQYF TGTGCCAGCAGCCCTTGGACAGGGCAAGTGGGAGAGCAGTACTTC
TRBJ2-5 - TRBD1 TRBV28 CASSRGDGTGGTQYF TGTGCCAGCAGCAGAGGAGACGGGACAGGGGGGACCCAGTACTTC
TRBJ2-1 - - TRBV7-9 CASSLVGFEQFF TGTGCCAGCAGCTTAGTGGGATTCGAGCAGTTCTTC
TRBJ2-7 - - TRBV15 CATSGSWQPSYEQYF TGTGCCACCAGCGGATCGTGGCAACCCTCCTACGAGCAGTACTTC
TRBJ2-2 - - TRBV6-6 CASSLKSTGELFF TGTGCCAGCAGCCTAAAAAGCACCGGGGAGCTGTTTTTT
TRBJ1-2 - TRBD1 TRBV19 CATRRGTGGNYGYTF TGTGCCACCCGACGGGGAACAGGGGGGAACTATGGCTACACCTTC
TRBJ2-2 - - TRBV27 CASSLTNTGELFF TGTGCCAGCAGTTTAACGAACACCGGGGAGCTGTTTTTT
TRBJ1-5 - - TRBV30 CAWRDSLGQPQHF TGTGCCTGGAGGGACAGTTTGGGTCAGCCCCAGCATTTT
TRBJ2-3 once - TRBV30 CAWTISGTSTDTQYF TGTGCCTGGACCATATCGGGGACTAGCACAGATACGCAGTATTTT
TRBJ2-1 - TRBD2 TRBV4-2 CASSQVGGRAWDEQFF TGTGCCAGCAGCCAAGTGGGCGGGAGGGCCTGGGATGAGCAGTTCTTC
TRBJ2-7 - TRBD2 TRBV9 CASSPHGTSGSYEQYF TGTGCCAGCAGCCCGCACGGGACTAGCGGATCCTACGAGCAGTACTTC
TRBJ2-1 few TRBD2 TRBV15 CATSPYPLAGSYNEQFF TGTGCCACCAGCCCCTACCCACTAGCGGGAAGCTACAATGAGCAGTTCTTC
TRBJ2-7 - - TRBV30 CAWSGTFTYEQYF TGTGCCTGGAGTGGGACTTTCACCTACGAGCAGTACTTC
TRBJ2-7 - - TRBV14 CASSQVGNGEQYF TGTGCCAGCAGCCAAGTAGGGAACGGCGAGCAGTACTTC
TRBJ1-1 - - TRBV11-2 CASSWSDRDKNTEAFF TGTGCCAGCAGCTGGTCGGACCGGGACAAGAACACTGAAGCTTTCTTT
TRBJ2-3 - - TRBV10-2 CASSADTQYF TGCGCCAGCAGTGCAGATACGCAGTATTTT
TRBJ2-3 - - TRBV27 CASSPGGGSWTDTQYF TGTGCCAGCAGCCCCGGTGGGGGGAGTTGGACAGATACGCAGTATTTT
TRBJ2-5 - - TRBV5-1 CASSMRPRDTLQGETQYF TGCGCCAGCAGCATGCGCCCCCGGGACACCCTTCAAGGAGAGACCCAGTACTTC
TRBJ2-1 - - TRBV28 CASIPSDATYNEQFF TGTGCCAGCATACCCTCGGACGCCACCTACAATGAGCAGTTCTTC
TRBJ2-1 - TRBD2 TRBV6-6 CASRTGTSGTYNEQFF TGTGCCAGCAGAACCGGGACTAGCGGGACCTACAATGAGCAGTTCTTC
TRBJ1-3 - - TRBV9 CASSATGNTIYF TGTGCCAGCAGCGCGACGGGAAACACCATATATTTT
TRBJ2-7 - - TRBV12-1 CAIIGLATAGERDEQYF TGTGCCATCATTGGACTAGCGACCGCCGGCGAAAGGGACGAGCAGTACTTC
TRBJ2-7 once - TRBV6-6 CASSNRDSVSYEQYF TGTGCCAGCAGTAACCGGGACTCGGTCTCCTACGAGCAGTACTTC
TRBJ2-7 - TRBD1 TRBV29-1 CSVTGQDEGEQYF TGCAGCGTCACGGGACAGGACGAGGGCGAGCAGTACTTC
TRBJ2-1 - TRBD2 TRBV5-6 CASSLWLAGGELF TGTGCCAGCAGCTTGTGGCTAGCGGGAGGGGAGCTCTTC
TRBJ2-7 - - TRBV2 CASSEKARGSSYEQYF TGTGCCAGCAGTGAAAAGGCCCGGGGAAGCTCCTACGAGCAGTACTTC
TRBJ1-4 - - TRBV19 CASSMFAGNLMGEKLFF TGTGCCAGTAGTATGTTTGCTGGGAATCTTATGGGTGAAAAACTGTTTTTT
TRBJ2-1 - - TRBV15 CATSREDEVINEQFF TGTGCCACCAGCAGAGAGGACGAAGTTATCAATGAGCAGTTCTTC
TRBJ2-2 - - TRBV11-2 CASSKSLGDDTGELFF TGTGCCAGCAGCAAGTCGTTGGGGGACGACACCGGGGAGCTGTTTTTT
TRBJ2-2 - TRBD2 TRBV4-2 CASSHVPSGSLAGELFF TGTGCCAGCAGCCATGTTCCTAGCGGGAGTTTGGCCGGGGAGCTGTTTTTT
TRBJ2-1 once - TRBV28 CASSLKWGEQFF TGTGCCAGCAGTTTGAAGTGGGGTGAGCAGTTCTTC
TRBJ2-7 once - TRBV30 CAWSVLGSYEQYF TGTGCCTGGAGTGTACTCGGCTCCTACGAGCAGTACTTC
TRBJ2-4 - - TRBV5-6 CASSMAPQENIQYF TGTGCCAGCAGCATGGCGCCCCAAGAAAACATTCAGTACTTC
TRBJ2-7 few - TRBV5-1 CASSSNRDSYEQYF TGCGCCAGCAGCTCTAACAGGGACTCCTACGAGCAGTACTTC
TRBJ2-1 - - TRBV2 CASSLSGANEQFF TGTGCCAGCAGTTTGTCAGGGGCGAATGAGCAGTTCTTC
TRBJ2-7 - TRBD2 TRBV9 CASSLAGGVHEQYF TGTGCCAGCTCACTAGCGGGAGGAGTCCACGAGCAGTACTTC
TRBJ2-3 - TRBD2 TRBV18 CASSHTSAPDTQYF TGTGCCAGCTCACATACTAGCGCCCCAGATACGCAGTATTTT
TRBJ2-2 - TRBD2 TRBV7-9 CASSLGGTTGELFF TGTGCCAGCAGCCTGGGGGGGACCACCGGGGAGCTGTTTTTT
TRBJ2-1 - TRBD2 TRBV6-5 CASSYLLAGGGNEQFF TGTGCCAGCAGTTACCTTCTAGCGGGAGGTGGGAATGAGCAGTTCTTC
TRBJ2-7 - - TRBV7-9 CASAPATALEQYF TGTGCCAGCGCCCCGGCCACCGCCTTGGAGCAGTACTTC
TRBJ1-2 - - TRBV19 CASSTTLTAYYGYTF TGTGCCAGTAGTACGACCCTGACAGCGTACTATGGCTACACCTTC
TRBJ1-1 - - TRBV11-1 CASSPEAFF TGTGCCAGCAGCCCTGAAGCTTTCTTT
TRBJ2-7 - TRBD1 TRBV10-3 CAISESSDREIDEQYF TGTGCCATCAGTGAGTCTTCGGACAGGGAGATCGACGAGCAGTACTTC
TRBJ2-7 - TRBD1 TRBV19 CASSIESTGYEQYF TGTGCCAGTAGTATAGAGTCGACAGGGTACGAGCAGTACTTC
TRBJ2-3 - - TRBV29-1 CSEGGTDGTDTQYF TGCAGCGAGGGCGGGACGGACGGCACAGATACGCAGTATTTT
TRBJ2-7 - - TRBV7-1 CASSRWTGSWYEQYF TGTGCCAGCAGCCGATGGACCGGGAGCTGGTACGAGCAGTACTTC
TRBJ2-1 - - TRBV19 CATSSSAGEQFF TGTGCCACTTCATCTTCCGCGGGTGAGCAGTTCTTC
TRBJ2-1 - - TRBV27 CASTDSLDEQFF TGTGCCAGCACCGACAGTCTCGATGAGCAGTTCTTC
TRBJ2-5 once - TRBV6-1 CASSEPGRLYQETQYF TGTGCCAGCAGTGAACCCGGACGGCTGTACCAAGAGACCCAGTACTTC
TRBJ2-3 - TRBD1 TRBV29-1 CSVWAGGGTDTQYF TGCAGCGTTTGGGCAGGGGGCGGCACAGATACGCAGTATTTT
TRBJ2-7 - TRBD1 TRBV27 CASSTSTGDSVYEQYF TGTGCCAGCAGCACCTCGACAGGGGACTCCGTTTACGAGCAGTACTTC